The 4 T cell receptor beta chains presented below share a single source sample, sequenced in a study of blood T cells in healthy people across ages. Primers used in a second PCR of roughly 6 to 11 cycles were a sample-barcoded 5' primer and a J-beta primer mix. From the 5' RACE reads, TCRdb called clonotypes with MiXCR, one entry per CDR3 protein. Among some 1,800,000 distinct CDR3 sequences listed, about 39% were seen once. Sequencing was carried out using blood. The receptors originated from a human donor in good health.

The CDR3 spells CASSFAGMGGYTF. The DNA of the CDR3 is TGTGCCAGCAGCTTCGCAGGGATGGGTGGCTACACCTTC. The chain employs TRBV7-6 and TRBJ1-2; TRBD1 is a possible D gene (5 bases). The germline V gene has CDR1 SGHVS and CDR2 FNYEAQ. This CDR3 region has 13 residues. V lost 3 bases to trimming and J lost 7 bases, with 12 bases between them.

This clonotype was found a few times. The chain combines TRBV10-3 with TRBJ2-7, with D possibly matching TRBD1 (6 bases). The germline V gene has CDR1 ENHRY and CDR2 SYGVKD. The CDR3 is 13 amino acids. Deletions cut 4 bases from V and 3 bases from J, with 10 bases between. The CDR3 sequence: CAISGGQGYEQYF. The CDR3 DNA reads as TGTGCCATCAGTGGGGGGCAGGGCTACGAGCAGTACTTC.

The J gene is TRBJ2-3, the V gene TRBV20-1; TRBD2 matches at 12 bases. CDR3 length: 15 residues. V gave up 1 base and J gave up 6 bases; unmatched junction bases: 5. Germline assignment: CDR1 DFQATT and CDR2 SNEGSKA (reference sequence). CDR3 sequence: CSARVLAGGLDTQYF. In DNA form, the CDR3 reads TGCAGTGCTAGAGTCCTAGCGGGGGGGTTGGATACGCAGTATTTT.

This clonotype was picked up a small number of times. The rearrangement links TRBV20-1 to TRBJ2-5; 8 bases fit TRBD1. The CDR3 spans 15 residues. Trimming at V came to 0 bases and at J to 4 bases, leaving 7 bases not matched to a gene. Germline V gene lookup returns CDR1 DFQATT and CDR2 SNEGSKA (reference sequence). This CDR3 is CSARDRGQGGETQYF. In DNA, the CDR3 is TGCAGTGCTAGAGACAGGGGGCAGGGTGGAGAGACCCAGTACTTC.